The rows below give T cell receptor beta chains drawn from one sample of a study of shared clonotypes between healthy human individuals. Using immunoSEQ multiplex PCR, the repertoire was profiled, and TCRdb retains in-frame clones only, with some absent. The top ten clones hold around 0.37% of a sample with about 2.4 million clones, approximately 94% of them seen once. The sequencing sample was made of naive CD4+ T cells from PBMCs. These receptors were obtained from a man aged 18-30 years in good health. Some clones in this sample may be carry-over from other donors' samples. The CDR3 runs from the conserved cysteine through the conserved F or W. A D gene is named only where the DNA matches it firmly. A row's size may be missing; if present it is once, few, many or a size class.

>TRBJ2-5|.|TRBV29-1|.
CSAETGSRETQYF
TGCAGCGCGGAGACTGGGAGTAGGGAGACCCAGTACTTC
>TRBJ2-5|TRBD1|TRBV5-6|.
CASSPAGTGRRETQYF
TGTGCCAGCAGCCCTGCCGGGACAGGGAGGCGGGAGACCCAGTACTTC
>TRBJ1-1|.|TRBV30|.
CAWSIGFNTEAFF
TGTGCCTGGAGTATAGGGTTTAACACTGAAGCTTTCTTT
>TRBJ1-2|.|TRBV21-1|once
CASSTNSGVLENGYTF
TGTGCCAGCAGCACCAACTCTGGGGTTTTGGAGAATGGCTACACCTTC
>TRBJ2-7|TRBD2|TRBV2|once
CASSRGKTSGRAFNFHEQYF
TGTGCCAGCAGCCGAGGAAAGACTAGCGGGAGGGCCTTCAACTTTCACGAGCAGTACTTC
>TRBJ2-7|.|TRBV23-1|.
CASSQARESDVSYEQYF
TGCGCCAGCAGTCAAGCCCGAGAATCCGATGTCTCCTACGAGCAGTACTTC
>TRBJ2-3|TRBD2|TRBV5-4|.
CASRTAGGSTDTQYF
TGTGCCAGCAGGACCGCGGGAGGTTCCACAGATACGCAGTATTTT
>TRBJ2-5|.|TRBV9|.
CASSVAGRRYQETQYF
TGTGCCAGCAGCGTAGCGGGGCGGAGGTACCAAGAGACCCAGTACTTC
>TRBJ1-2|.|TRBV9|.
CASSERPRTVRGGYTF
TGTGCCAGCAGCGAGAGGCCTAGGACGGTTCGAGGAGGCTACACCTTC
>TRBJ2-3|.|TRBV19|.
CASPPRTASSTDTQYF
TGTGCCAGTCCCCCCCGGACAGCATCTAGCACAGATACGCAGTATTTT
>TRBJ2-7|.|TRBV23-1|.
CASSPKTLSVGGRPDYEQYF
TGCGCCAGCAGTCCTAAAACGCTTTCGGTTGGGGGACGGCCAGACTACGAGCAGTACTTC
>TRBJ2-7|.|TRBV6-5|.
CASRPGQNSYEQYF
TGTGCCAGCAGGCCGGGACAAAACTCCTACGAGCAGTACTTC
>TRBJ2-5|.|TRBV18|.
CASSLLQEETQYF
TGTGCCAGCTCACTTTTACAAGAAGAGACCCAGTACTTC
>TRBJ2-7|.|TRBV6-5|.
CASGGRGYEQYF
TGTGCCAGCGGCGGCAGGGGCTACGAGCAGTACTTC
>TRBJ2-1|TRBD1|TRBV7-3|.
CASSSTGGSNEQFF
TGTGCCAGCAGCTCTACAGGGGGTAGCAATGAGCAGTTCTTC
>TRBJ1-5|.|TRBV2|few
CASSGDVGNQPQHF
TGTGCCAGCAGTGGGGACGTTGGCAATCAGCCCCAGCATTTT
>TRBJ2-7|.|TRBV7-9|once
CASSLGGAGEQYF
TGTGCCAGCAGCTTAGGAGGGGCGGGGGAGCAGTACTTC
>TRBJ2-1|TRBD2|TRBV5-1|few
CASSLGGRGYNEQFF
TGCGCCAGCAGCTTGGGCGGGAGGGGTTACAATGAGCAGTTCTTC
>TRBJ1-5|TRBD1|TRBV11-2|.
CASSLGGQGSRSNQPQHF
TGTGCCAGCAGCTTAGGAGGACAGGGGAGTAGGAGCAATCAGCCCCAGCATTTT
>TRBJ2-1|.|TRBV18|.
CASSPQGGPYNEQFF
TGTGCCAGCTCACCACAGGGTGGCCCCTACAATGAGCAGTTCTTC
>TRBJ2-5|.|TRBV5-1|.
CASSEEGVARGETQYF
TGCGCCAGCAGCGAGGAAGGGGTGGCCAGAGGGGAGACCCAGTACTTC
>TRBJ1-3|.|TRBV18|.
CASSPNTGPSGNTIYF
TGTGCCAGCTCACCAAATACCGGGCCCTCTGGAAACACCATATATTTT
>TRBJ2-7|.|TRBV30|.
CAWSVSGNEQYF
TGTGCCTGGAGTGTATCAGGGAATGAGCAGTACTTC
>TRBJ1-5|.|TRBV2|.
CASKDESINQPQHF
TGTGCCAGCAAAGACGAATCCATCAATCAGCCCCAGCATTTT
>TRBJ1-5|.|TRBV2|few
CASSDGQAGSNQPQHF
TGTGCCAGCAGTGATGGGCAGGCGGGTAGCAATCAGCCCCAGCATTTT
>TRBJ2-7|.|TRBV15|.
CATSRDSSAWTYEQYF
TGTGCCACCAGCAGAGATTCCTCCGCCTGGACCTACGAGCAGTACTTC
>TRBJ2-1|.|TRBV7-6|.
CASSLSAGDNEQFF
TGTGCCAGCAGCTTATCTGCAGGGGACAATGAGCAGTTCTTC
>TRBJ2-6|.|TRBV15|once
CATTKRRVLGGSGANVLTF
TGTGCCACAACCAAACGAAGGGTCTTGGGCGGGTCTGGGGCCAACGTCCTGACTTTC
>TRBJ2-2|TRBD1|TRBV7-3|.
CASSFWTGGNTGELFF
TGTGCCAGCAGCTTCTGGACAGGGGGCAACACCGGGGAGCTGTTTTTT
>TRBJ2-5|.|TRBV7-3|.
CASSPHRVDTQYF
TGTGCCAGCAGCCCTCACAGGGTCGATACCCAGTACTTC
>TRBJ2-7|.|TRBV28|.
CASSPTRDYSYEQYF
TGTGCCAGCAGTCCTACCCGGGATTACTCCTACGAGCAGTACTTC
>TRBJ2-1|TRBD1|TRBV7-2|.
CASSRDRGLYNEQFF
TGTGCCAGCAGCCGAGACAGGGGACTCTACAATGAGCAGTTCTTC
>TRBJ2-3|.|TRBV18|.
CASSPLGALDTQYF
TGTGCCAGCTCACCTCTAGGGGCATTGGATACGCAGTATTTT